These 16 T cell receptor beta chains share one sample of origin, sequenced in a study of blood T cell repertoires in COVID-19. The table came from immunoSEQ multiplex PCR; TCRdb's copy has only in-frame clones and leaves some out. The data show about 99,000 clones, 89% seen once. The sample consisted of peripheral blood. These receptors all come from a woman aged 55-69 years with acute or convalescent COVID-19.

The chain uses TRBV28 and TRBJ1-3, with TRBD1 identical over 9 bases. Trimming removed 8 bases from V and 2 bases from J; junction bases left unmatched: 10. Germline CDR1 MDHEN, CDR2 SYDVKM. CDR3 size: 16 residues. The CDR3 nucleotides are TGTGCCAGCCGCCCTCCTCGGACAGGGGCTGGAAACACCATATATTTT. Translated: CASRPPRTGAGNTIYF.

This clone was detected a few times. V usage is TRBV28 and J usage is TRBJ1-3; TRBD1 matches at 7 bases. V was pared by 9 bases and J by 0 bases, with 11 bases of the junction left unmatched. The CDR3 contains 16 residues. Germline V lookup: CDR1 MDHEN, CDR2 SYDVKM. For the CDR3, the DNA is TGTGCCAGTACATGGGACAGACTTAACTCTGGAAACACCATATATTTT. It yields the protein CASTWDRLNSGNTIYF.

In this sample, this clone turned up a few times. The CDR3 DNA reads as TGTGCCAGCAGCATCACAGGGGGCGAAAAACTGTTTTTT. Protein sequence: CASSITGGEKLFF. The V call is TRBV7-2, the J call TRBJ1-4; 9 positions agree with TRBD1. Germline V lookup: CDR1 SGHTA, CDR2 FQGNSA. There are 13 residues in the CDR3. Germline trimming cut 5 bases from V and 8 bases from J; bases unmatched to any gene: 3.

The chain uses TRBV28 and TRBJ1-3; 7 bases agree with TRBD1. The junction had 10 bases not matched to a gene; V was cut back by 5 bases and J by 0 bases. Germline V gene sequence: CDR1 MDHEN, CDR2 SYDVKM. This CDR3 spans 17 amino acids. The DNA of the CDR3 is TGTGCCAGCAGTCCCCGGACAGGTTGGGACTCTGGAAACACCATATATTTT. It codes for CASSPRTGWDSGNTIYF.

The V and J genes are TRBV5-1 and TRBJ1-2; D uncertain. There are 14 residues in the CDR3. CDR1 and CDR2 from the germline V gene are SGHRS and YFSETQ. V lost 0 bases and J 3 bases, leaving 9 bases between the germline ends. The CDR3 is CASSLALADYGYTF. CDR3 coding DNA: TGCGCCAGCAGCTTGGCCTTGGCAGACTATGGCTACACCTTC.

The chain uses TRBV5-1 and TRBJ2-1, with 12 bases that match TRBD2. This CDR3 is 16 amino acids long. J gave up 8 bases and V 7 bases, and 13 bases lay outside the gene matches. Looked up from germline, CDR1 is SGHRS and CDR2 is YFSETQ. The CDR3 is CASDLAGLAGRDEQFF. CDR3 bases: TGCGCCAGCGACCTGGCTGGACTAGCGGGACGAGATGAGCAGTTCTTC.

The chain has TRBV19 and TRBJ1-5, with D uncertain. The CDR3 runs to 12 residues. From germline, CDR1 is LNHDA and CDR2 SQIVND (reference sequence). V lost 9 bases and J lost 4, with 10 bases in between. The CDR3 protein is CASREFNQPQHF. The CDR3 coding sequence is TGTGCCAGCCGGGAGTTTAATCAGCCCCAGCATTTT.

V usage is TRBV12-3 or TRBV12-4 and J usage is TRBJ1-2, with D perhaps matching TRBD1 (6 bases). The CDR3 has 13 amino acids. V was clipped by 4 bases and J by 7 bases, with 13 bases between them. CDR3 loop: CASSSTGPSGYTF. The DNA of the CDR3 is TGTGCCAGCAGTTCGACAGGCCCTTCTGGCTACACCTTC.

The chain couples TRBV5-1 to TRBJ2-5; D gene uncertain. The CDR3 totals 15 residues. Germline CDR1 SGHRS, CDR2 YFSETQ. The V end lost 0 bases, the J end lost 2 bases, and 11 bases lay between the germline ends. CDR3 loop: CASSLAVQRQETQYF. In nucleotides, the CDR3 is TGCGCCAGCAGCTTGGCCGTGCAGAGGCAAGAGACCCAGTACTTC.

This clone was seen just once. The chain employs TRBV5-6 and TRBJ1-6; no firm D call. CDR3 length: 16 amino acids. Germline values: CDR1 SGHDT, CDR2 YYEEEE. V was clipped by 0 bases and J by 3 bases, with 10 bases between them. DNA of the CDR3: TGTGCCAGCAGCTTGGCCAACGCGTTCTATAATTCACCCCTCCACTTT. It codes for CASSLANAFYNSPLHF.

The rearrangement joins TRBV15 to TRBJ2-3, with D tentatively TRBD1 (6 bases). Trimming stripped 6 bases from V and 4 bases from J, with 14 bases between. This CDR3 spans 14 amino acids. The germline gives CDR1 LNHNV, CDR2 YYDKDF (reference sequence). The CDR3 sequence: CATRGANYADTQYF. In DNA form, the CDR3 reads TGTGCCACCAGGGGGGCCAACTACGCAGATACGCAGTATTTT.

This chain uses TRBV3-1 (or the pseudogene TRBV3-2) with TRBJ2-5; D might be TRBD1 (7 bases). CDR1 and CDR2 (germline): LGHDT, YNNKEL (reference sequence). V was trimmed by 4 bases and J by 2 bases, leaving 20 bases between them. This CDR3 is 17 amino acids long. CDR3: CASSRQGGRDGQETQYF. In DNA form, the CDR3 reads TGTGCCAGCAGCCGCCAGGGGGGTCGGGACGGTCAAGAGACCCAGTACTTC.

This CDR3 reads CASSFQGHYGYTF. CDR3 bases: TGTGCCAGCAGCTTCCAGGGCCACTATGGCTACACCTTC. The rearrangement uses TRBV7-9 and TRBJ1-2; D perhaps matches TRBD1 (5 bases). The CDR3 spans 13 residues. Germline values: CDR1 SEHNR, CDR2 FQNEAQ (reference sequence). Trimming stripped 3 bases from V and 3 bases from J, with 8 bases between.

The chain uses TRBV28 and TRBJ1-5, with TRBD1 as a possible D gene (5 bases). CDR3 length: 14 amino acids. Germline CDR1 and CDR2: MDHEN and SYDVKM. Trimming stripped 4 bases from V and 0 bases from J, with 7 bases between. CDR3 in amino acids: CASSSGYSNQPQHF. The CDR3 DNA reads as TGTGCCAGCAGTTCAGGGTATAGCAATCAGCCCCAGCATTTT.

V and J are TRBV28 and TRBJ2-2, with a tentative D call TRBD2 (5 bases). CDR1 and CDR2 (germline): MDHEN, SYDVKM. Deletions cut 4 bases from V and 4 bases from J, with 10 bases between. The CDR3 covers 14 residues. The CDR3 loop is CASSSLAGTGELFF. The CDR3 nucleotides are TGTGCCAGCAGTTCCCTAGCCGGCACCGGGGAGCTGTTTTTT.

The rearrangement joins TRBV7-9 to TRBJ2-5, with TRBD2 matching over 7 bases. The CDR3 totals 15 residues. The V gene end was trimmed by 1 base and the J gene end by 1 base; junction bases not matched to a gene: 3. Germline CDR1 reads SEHNR; CDR2 reads FQNEAQ (reference sequence). The CDR3 DNA is TGTGCCAGCAGCTTAGTTCTAGCGGCCCAAGAGACCCAGTACTTC. Its protein is CASSLVLAAQETQYF.